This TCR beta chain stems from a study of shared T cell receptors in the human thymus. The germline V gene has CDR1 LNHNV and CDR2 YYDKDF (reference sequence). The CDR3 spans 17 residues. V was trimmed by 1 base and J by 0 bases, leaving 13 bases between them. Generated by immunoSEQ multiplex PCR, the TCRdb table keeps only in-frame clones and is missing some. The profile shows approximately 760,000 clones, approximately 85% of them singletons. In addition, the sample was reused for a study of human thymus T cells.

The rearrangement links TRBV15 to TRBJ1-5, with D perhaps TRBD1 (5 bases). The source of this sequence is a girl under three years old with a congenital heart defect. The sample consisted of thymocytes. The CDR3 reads CATSRAQGEHSNQPQHF. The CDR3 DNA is TGTGCCACCAGCAGAGCGCAAGGGGAACATAGCAATCAGCCCCAGCATTTT.